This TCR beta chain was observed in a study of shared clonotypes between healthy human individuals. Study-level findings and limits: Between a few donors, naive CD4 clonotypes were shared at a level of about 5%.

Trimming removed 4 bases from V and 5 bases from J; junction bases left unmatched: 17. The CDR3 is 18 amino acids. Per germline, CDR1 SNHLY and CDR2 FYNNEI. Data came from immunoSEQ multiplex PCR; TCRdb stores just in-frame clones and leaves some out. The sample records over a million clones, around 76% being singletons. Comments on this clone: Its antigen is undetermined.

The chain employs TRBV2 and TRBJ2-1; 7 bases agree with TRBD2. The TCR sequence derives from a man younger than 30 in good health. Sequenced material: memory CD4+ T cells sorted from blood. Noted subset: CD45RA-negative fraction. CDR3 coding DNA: TGTGCCAGCAGTGGAGGTCTACTAGCGCCACTTCGCCACAATGAGCAGTTCTTC. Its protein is CASSGGLLAPLRHNEQFF. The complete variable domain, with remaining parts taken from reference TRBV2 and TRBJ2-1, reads EPEVTQTPSHQVTQMGQEVILRCVPISNHLYFYWYRQILGQKVEFLVSFYNNEISEKSEIFDDQFSVERPDGSNFTLKIRSTKLEDSAMYFCASSGGLLAPLRHNEQFFGPGTRLTVL.